The 2 T cell receptor beta chains below all came from one sample that was sequenced in a study of human T cells and chemical hapten exposure. Time point: patch test 1, 2 weeks after DPC sensitization. Indicated treatment: therapeutic diphenylcyclopropenone sensitization with weekly scalp DPC. MiXCR was run by TCRdb on the RACE reads, yielding one entry per CDR3 protein. The sample includes some 180,000 distinct CDR3 sequences, about 22% of them seen just once. The sample was whole blood, taken in connection with sensitization to the hapten diphenylcyclopropenone (DPC). These receptors all stem from a woman between 45 and 65 years old with alopecia areata. Some clones in this sample may be carry-over from other donors' samples.

This clonotype came up a few times. The chain is built from TRBV27 and TRBJ2-3; 7 nucleotides align to TRBD2. This CDR3 comprises 15 residues. V shed 5 bases, J shed 1 base, and the junction held 6 bases outside the gene matches. The germline gives CDR1 MNHEY, CDR2 SMNVEV (reference sequence). The CDR3 DNA reads as TGTGCCAGCAGTAACCGCGGGAGTGGCACAGATACGCAGTATTTT. Translated, it gives CASSNRGSGTDTQYF.

V and J are TRBV28 and TRBJ1-2; D is ambiguous. Trimming cost V 6 bases and J 3 bases, with 5 bases left between them. CDR1 and CDR2 (germline): MDHEN, SYDVKM. This CDR3 region has 11 residues. The DNA of the CDR3 is TGTGCCAGCAGCACGGACTATGGCTACACCTTC. It encodes CASSTDYGYTF.